This is a list of T cell receptor beta chains from one sample in a study of CXCR3-negative and CXCR3-positive naive CD8 T cells. With the 5' RACE reads reprocessed, TCRdb shows one record per CDR3 protein and no DNA. Its listing shows roughly 100,000 distinct CDR3 sequences. Sequencing was performed on naive CXCR3+ CD8+ T cells from blood. The origin of the receptors is a human donor in good health. Some clones in this sample may be carry-over from other donors' samples. Both conserved end residues are part of each CDR3.

j_call v_call cdr3_aa
TRBJ2-2 TRBV30 CAFADREYTGELFF
TRBJ2-2 TRBV5-6 CASSLRVRGNTGELFF
TRBJ2-1 TRBV30 CACGNNNEQFF
TRBJ2-7 TRBV7-9 CASSKPGLLDYEQYF
TRBJ2-3 TRBV20-1 CSAPLAGVEDTQYF
TRBJ1-3 TRBV4-3 CASSQDLDLPGYTIYF
TRBJ2-5 TRBV28 CASTISGGGTQYF
TRBJ2-1 TRBV19 CASSPVERDEQFF
TRBJ2-2 TRBV11-2 CASSLTGVQGGELFF
TRBJ2-5 TRBV27 CASSFSVTGQETQYF
TRBJ2-1 TRBV6-2/TRBV6-3 CASSPSGAPYNEQFF
TRBJ1-6 TRBV27 CASSPGQGFSPLHF
TRBJ2-7 TRBV12-3/TRBV12-4 CASSPPVGLTYEQYF
TRBJ2-3 TRBV18 CASSPATGDTQYF
TRBJ1-2 TRBV29-1 CSVYGQGVSNYGYTF
TRBJ1-6 TRBV7-2 CASSQGGPGSPLHF
TRBJ2-3 TRBV7-9 CASSWDSYTDTQYF
TRBJ2-2 TRBV29-1 CSSTGTGGTGELFF
TRBJ2-7 TRBV29-1 CSAGGGEDSYEQYF
TRBJ2-7 TRBV19 CASSGDPSYEQYF
TRBJ2-3 TRBV20-1 CSATRLAGPTDTQYF
TRBJ1-1 TRBV29-1 CSATGDDTEAFF
TRBJ2-7 TRBV5-1 CASSSSILTGAYEQYF
TRBJ2-1 TRBV9 CASSGGTARNEQFF
TRBJ2-7 TRBV29-1 CSVEDQSGLSYEQYF
TRBJ2-2 TRBV7-3 CASSLTDTGELFF
TRBJ1-5 TRBV7-9 CASSLEGPQHF
TRBJ2-7 TRBV29-1 CSGGGTGEQYF
TRBJ1-5 TRBV6-2/TRBV6-3 CASSFPDSPVGNQPQHF
TRBJ2-1 TRBV20-1 CSARDTSGRPTVSYNEQFF
TRBJ2-7 TRBV29-1 CSVEETGITYEQYF